Detailed here is one TCR beta chain. The V end was cut by 0 bases, the J end by 1 base, with 7 bases between. The CDR3 totals 15 residues. Germline V CDR1 and CDR2: SGHDT, YYEEEE. The data belong to a study of blood T cell repertoires in COVID-19. Study details: Sites across the United States, Italy and Spain contributed samples from acute and convalescent COVID-19.

Authors' methods: The authors estimated nucleated cell counts from reference gene primer amplification. Sequencing used immunoSEQ multiplex PCR; TCRdb keeps in-frame clones, though not all of them. The V and J calls and clone size were taken over from that table, and D and trimming were inferred from the DNA. In the table there are about 130,000 clones, 80% to 85% of which are singletons. The source is a woman in her twenties or thirties who had recovered from COVID-19. Source material: peripheral blood. The rearrangement uses TRBV5-6 and TRBJ2-2; weak D call: TRBD2 (5 bases). This CDR3 reads CASSLVGVNTGELFF. Written as DNA, the CDR3 is TGTGCCAGCAGCTTGGTCGGGGTGAACACCGGGGAGCTGTTTTTT.